This TCR beta chain was sequenced for a study of cytomegalovirus exposure and HLA in healthy donors. The wider study: The approximately 110 validation repertoires, a later analysis reported, used the same platform as the 700 or so repertoires from the first cohort. Study-level points and caveats: The finding came from a later analysis; first-cohort TCR clusters tended to co-occur in the roughly 110 validation repertoires. As was reported, the classifier diagnosed cytomegalovirus status with high specificity and sensitivity. Specificity of a few CMV-associated chains for CMV antigens was verified in vitro.

Clones were sequenced by immunoSEQ multiplex PCR, and TCRdb holds only the in-frame ones, with some missing. The sample holds some 240,000 clones, approximately 83% seen once. V lost 5 bases to trimming and J lost 6 bases; unmatched junction nucleotides: 13. Germline V gene lookup returns CDR1 LNHDA and CDR2 SQIVND (reference sequence). CDR3 size: 16 residues. On this clone itself: The antigen is unknown.

V is TRBV19 and J is TRBJ2-7; 10 bases are shared with TRBD1. The sequenced sample was PBMCs. This sequence was found in a woman under 40 in good health and CMV-seropositive. DNA for the CDR3: TGTGCCAGTAGTGCACTACCGGGACAGGGGACCCCCGAGCAGTACTTC. Translation gives CASSALPGQGTPEQYF.